Given below is one T cell receptor (beta chain) in context. Its antigen is unknown. CDR3 length: 13 residues. Trimming stripped 3 bases from V and 9 bases from J, with 13 bases between. From germline, CDR1 is MRHNA and CDR2 SNTAGT. This sample was taken from a study of PD-1 blockade in classical Hodgkin lymphoma. Notes on the study in general: Excluded were patients who started nivolumab under 1 year after ASCT, a group that had lower diversity. By cycle point C4D1, TCR diversity had risen significantly in CD4+ cells (but not CD8+ cells). Partial responders and progressors had significantly lower baseline TCR diversity.

Repertoires were generated with immunoSEQ multiplex PCR, while TCRdb's copy carries only in-frame clones and drops some. Found here are approximately 18,000 clones, 82% of them singletons; the top ten hold 25% to 35%. No patient escaped relapse after autologous stem cell transplantation, and brentuximab vedotin exposure varied. When best responses were assessed, they were complete response, partial response or progressive disease. The chain joins TRBV6-4 to TRBJ2-3; D tentatively fits TRBD1 or TRBD2 (5 bases each). This sample comprised peripheral blood mononuclear cells (PBMCs), obtained before the second cycle of nivolumab. This receptor was obtained from a human donor with classical Hodgkin lymphoma. The CDR3 spells CASSEGDRGTQYF. The CDR3 coding sequence is TGTGCCAGCAGTGAAGGGGACCGCGGCACGCAGTATTTT.